Below are 30 T cell receptor beta chains sequenced from a single sample in a study of response to subunit inactivated influenza vaccine. TCRdb processed the RT-PCR reads anew with MiXCR; each CDR3 protein has one entry. Seen here are hundreds of thousands of distinct CDR3 sequences, around 16% observed once, and the top ten hold about 9.9%. Source: PBMCs from blood, taken 11 to 12 days after vaccination. These receptors all stem from a man over 45 who received an inactivated influenza vaccine.

The chain carries TRBV20-1 and TRBJ2-7, with 10 bases that match TRBD2. The V gene's germline CDR1 is DFQATT and CDR2 SNEGSKA (reference sequence). V was pared by 5 bases and J by 2 bases, with 6 bases of the junction left unmatched. CDR3 size: 14 residues. CDR3 region: CSAPRTSGTYEQYF. Written as DNA, the CDR3 is TGCAGTGCTCCCAGGACTAGCGGTACCTACGAGCAGTACTTC.

Points on this clonotype: It may be a read error: a sequence one base away is much more abundant. The chain links TRBV18 to TRBJ2-4; no reliable D call. Per germline, CDR1 KGHSH and CDR2 LQKENI. Trimming took 2 bases from V and 7 from J, leaving 9 bases between them. This CDR3 spans 13 amino acids. The CDR3 sequence is CASSPGPRNIQYF. In nucleotides, the CDR3 is TGTGCCAGCTCACCAGGCCCAAGGAACATTCAGTACTTC.

The chain combines TRBV6-5 with TRBJ2-1; D unresolved. V dropped 1 base and J dropped 4 bases, with 8 bases sitting between them. The germline CDR1 and CDR2 sequences are MNHEY and SVGAGI. The CDR3 is made up of 14 amino acids. In nucleotides, the CDR3 is TGTGCCAGCAGTTACTACGGGCCTTACAATGAGCAGTTCTTC. It codes for CASSYYGPYNEQFF.

There are a few counts of this clonotype. The V gene is TRBV7-8, the J gene TRBJ2-2; TRBD2 might be the D (6 bases). CDR3 length equals 13 residues. The germline V and J ends were trimmed by 5 bases and 7 bases, with 11 bases remaining between them. Germline V gene sequence: CDR1 SGHVS, CDR2 FQNEAQ. The CDR3 bases are TGTGCCAGCAGCCCCCCGGGAGTCGGGGAGCTGTTTTTT. It codes for CASSPPGVGELFF.

This clonotype came up a few times. The J gene is TRBJ2-1, the V gene TRBV7-9; 13 positions match TRBD2. Germline V lookup: CDR1 SEHNR, CDR2 FQNEAQ (reference sequence). There are 16 residues in the CDR3. V gave up 5 bases and J gave up 8 bases; unmatched junction bases: 9. DNA of the CDR3: TGTGCCAGCAGCCAGGGACTAGCGGGATCTGAGGATGAGCAGTTCTTC. Translated: CASSQGLAGSEDEQFF.

V is TRBV18 and J is TRBJ2-5; 8 positions match TRBD2. The V gene's germline CDR1 is KGHSH and CDR2 LQKENI. J gave up 5 bases and V 6 bases, and 8 bases lay outside the gene matches. The CDR3 has 14 amino acids. CDR3 in DNA: TGTGCCAGCTCGCCGCGGGGGGCCCGGGAGACCCAGTACTTC. Protein sequence: CASSPRGARETQYF.

Only a few counts were recorded for this clonotype. V gene TRBV5-5 combines with J gene TRBJ1-5; 7 bases match TRBD1. The CDR3 is 15 amino acids. Germline assignment: CDR1 SGHKS and CDR2 YYEKEE (reference sequence). V shed 2 bases, J shed 4 bases, and the junction held 6 bases outside the gene matches. CDR3 sequence (DNA): TGTGCCAGCAGCTTACTGGGACAGTGGAATCAGCCCCAGCATTTT. Its translation is CASSLLGQWNQPQHF.

This clonotype was observed a handful of times. This chain uses TRBV7-9 with TRBJ1-5; no clear D. This CDR3 is 13 amino acids long. Germline V gives CDR1 SEHNR, CDR2 FQNEAQ (reference sequence). V was pared by 1 base and J by 5 bases, with 6 bases between. The CDR3 DNA is TGTGCCAGCAGCTTAGGCGATTATCAGCCCCAGCATTTT. It specifies CASSLGDYQPQHF.

The table lists this clonotype with a few counts. The rearrangement uses TRBV29-1 and TRBJ2-7, with 10 bases identical to TRBD2. After removal of 8 bases from V and 0 bases from J, the junction contained 4 bases not matched to a gene. CDR3 length: 13 residues. CDR1 is SQVTM and CDR2 is ANQGSEA in the germline V gene. Here the CDR3 DNA reads TGCAGCATTTCTAGCGGGGGCTCCTACGAGCAGTACTTC. Translated: CSISSGGSYEQYF.

V is TRBV5-1 and J is TRBJ2-3, with D perhaps matching TRBD2 (5 bases). V lost 0 bases, J lost 4 bases, and 9 bases lay in between. The CDR3 sequence is 14 residues long. CDR1 and CDR2 (germline): SGHRS, YFSETQ. The DNA of the CDR3 is TGCGCCAGCAGCTTGGCGGGGATCGCAGATACGCAGTATTTT. It codes for CASSLAGIADTQYF.

The chain links TRBV11-2 to TRBJ2-7, with 8 bases aligning to TRBD2. Germline CDR1 and CDR2: SGHAT and FQNNGV. V lost 0 bases and J lost 2; bases outside the gene matches: 3. The CDR3 has 15 amino acids. CDR3 bases: TGTGCCAGCAGCTTAGATCCAGCGGGAGCCTACGAGCAGTACTTC. Translation: CASSLDPAGAYEQYF.

V usage is TRBV7-3 and J usage is TRBJ2-2; D is tentatively TRBD1 or TRBD2 (5 bases each). Germline V gene sequence: CDR1 SGHTA, CDR2 FQGTGA. CDR3 length: 14 residues. Trimming stripped 5 bases from V and 6 bases from J, with 13 bases between. CDR3 region: CASSPRDGAGELFF. The CDR3 DNA reads as TGTGCCAGCAGCCCCCGGGACGGTGCCGGGGAGCTGTTTTTT.

This clonotype was detected a few times. This chain uses TRBV20-1 with TRBJ1-1; 7 positions match TRBD1. Germline-derived CDR1 and CDR2 are DFQATT and SNEGSKA (reference sequence). This CDR3 has 15 residues. Unmatched junction bases numbered 5, after V lost 0 bases and J lost 1 base. CDR3 residues: CSARDPRQGNTEAFF. The CDR3 DNA reads as TGCAGTGCTAGAGATCCGAGACAGGGGAACACTGAAGCTTTCTTT.

This clonotype was recorded a few times. J is TRBJ2-7 and V is TRBV20-1; tentatively, D is TRBD1 (6 bases). Germline V gene sequence: CDR1 DFQATT, CDR2 SNEGSKA (reference sequence). The length of the CDR3 is 18 residues. Trimming removed 3 bases at V and 0 bases at J, with 24 bases between. CDR3 region: CSARSGQGRRWSSYEQYF. The CDR3 bases are TGCAGTGCTAGGAGTGGGCAGGGGAGAAGATGGAGCTCCTACGAGCAGTACTTC.

This clonotype was counted many times. The chain uses TRBV4-1 and TRBJ2-7, with 12 nucleotides matching TRBD1. The CDR3 is made up of 14 amino acids. V was pared by 6 bases and J by 4 bases, with 4 bases of the junction left unmatched. CDR1 and CDR2 from the germline V gene are MGHRA and YSYEKL. CDR3 residues: CASSQGQGAYEQYF. The CDR3 nucleotides are TGCGCCAGCAGTCAGGGACAGGGGGCTTACGAGCAGTACTTC.

This clonotype has only one observation. This chain connects TRBV29-1 to TRBJ2-5; possibly TRBD1 for D (7 bases). CDR1 and CDR2 (germline): SQVTM, ANQGSEA. This CDR3 spans 12 amino acids. V was pared by 6 bases and J by 5 bases, with 13 bases between. The CDR3 nucleotides read TGCAGCGTCCAACAGGGGAGGGAGACCCAGTACTTC. It is translated as CSVQQGRETQYF.

The genes are TRBV12-3 or TRBV12-4 and TRBJ2-5; no firm D call. The CDR3 spans 14 residues. V lost 3 bases and J lost 2, with 10 bases in between. The CDR3 is CASSFGVLQETQYF. The CDR3 DNA follows: TGTGCCAGCAGTTTTGGAGTTTTACAAGAGACCCAGTACTTC.

This clonotype has just a few counts. The V and J genes are TRBV7-9 and TRBJ2-7; D is perhaps TRBD2 (5 bases). V was cut by 3 bases and J by 3 bases, with 12 bases left in between. The CDR3 covers 14 residues. Germline V gives CDR1 SEHNR, CDR2 FQNEAQ (reference sequence). CDR3 residues: CASSFLAADYEQYF. CDR3 sequence (DNA): TGTGCCAGCAGCTTTCTAGCCGCAGACTACGAGCAGTACTTC.

V gene TRBV30 combines with J gene TRBJ2-5; possibly TRBD1 for D (5 bases). The CDR3 extends over 14 amino acids. Between the trimmed V and J ends, which lost 2 bases and 6 bases, there was a span of 16 bases. The germline CDR1 and CDR2 sequences are GTSNPN and SVGIG (reference sequence). The CDR3 DNA reads as TGTGCCTGGAGTCGTGGGGCCCCCGGCAAGACCCAGTACTTC. Translating it yields CAWSRGAPGKTQYF.

V usage is TRBV4-2 and J usage is TRBJ2-7; 10 bases are a match to TRBD1. The junction had 3 bases not matched to a gene; V was cut back by 1 base and J by 0 bases. Germline CDR1 is LGHNA and CDR2 is YNFKEQ. CDR3 size: 16 residues. The CDR3 loop reads CASSQGGQGRSYEQYF. The CDR3 DNA follows: TGTGCCAGCAGCCAAGGGGGACAGGGGCGCTCCTACGAGCAGTACTTC.

This sequence joins TRBV3-1 and TRBJ2-7; perhaps TRBD1 as D (5 bases). The CDR3 runs 15 residues. Trimming cost V 4 bases and J 3 bases, with 16 bases left between them. Germline CDR1 and CDR2: LGHDT and YNNKEL (reference sequence). This CDR3 is CASSLAPDTIYEQYF. The CDR3, as DNA: TGTGCCAGCAGCCTAGCCCCGGACACCATCTACGAGCAGTACTTC.

This clonotype was counted many times. The chain links TRBV5-5 to TRBJ2-5, with D maybe TRBD2 (6 bases). The CDR3 is 13 residues long. Trimming cost V 2 bases and J 5 bases, with 10 bases left between them. The germline V gene encodes CDR1 SGHKS and CDR2 YYEKEE (reference sequence). The DNA for the CDR3 is TGTGCCAGCAGCTTCGGGAGCGGGGAGACCCAGTACTTC. Translated, it gives CASSFGSGETQYF.

The chain recombines TRBV3-1 with TRBJ2-2, with D perhaps TRBD2 (6 bases). V lost 2 bases and J lost 2, with 18 bases in between. Germline lookup yields CDR1 LGHDT and CDR2 YNNKEL (reference sequence). The CDR3 spans 18 residues. The CDR3 loop reads CASSQHREQEGNTGELFF. CDR3 coding DNA: TGTGCCAGCAGCCAACATAGGGAGCAGGAGGGCAACACCGGGGAGCTGTTTTTT.

Many counts were recorded for this clonotype. The chain is built from TRBV5-1 and TRBJ1-6; D is ambiguous. The CDR3 contains 15 residues. Germline CDR1 is SGHRS and CDR2 is YFSETQ. Trimming removed 0 bases from V and 1 base from J, with 5 bases in between. CDR3 sequence reads: CASSLVQSYNSPLHF. For the CDR3, the DNA is TGCGCCAGCAGCTTGGTACAGTCCTATAATTCACCCCTCCACTTT. Complete variable domain (other parts from reference TRBV5-1 and TRBJ1-6): KAGVTQTPRYLIKTRGQQVTLSCSPISGHRSVSWYQQTPGQGLQFLFEYFSETQRNKGNFPGRFSGRQFSNSRSEMNVSTLELGDSALYLCASSLVQSYNSPLHFGNGTRLTVT.

This clonotype was detected only a few times. The genes are TRBV7-9 and TRBJ2-3; D may be TRBD2 (6 bases). Between the trimmed V and J ends, which lost 4 bases and 2 bases, there was a span of 16 bases. This CDR3 contains 16 residues. Germline V CDR1 and CDR2: SEHNR, FQNEAQ (reference sequence). The CDR3 protein is CASSSRLVLSTDTQYF. The CDR3 DNA follows: TGTGCCAGCAGCTCCCGACTAGTACTTTCCACAGATACGCAGTATTTT.

This chain connects TRBV3-1 to TRBJ2-5; D gene ambiguous. CDR3 size: 14 residues. V was pared by 1 base and J by 2 bases, with 8 bases between. CDR1 and CDR2 from the germline V gene are LGHDT and YNNKEL (reference sequence). CDR3 in DNA: TGTGCCAGCAGCCAAGTGGCCATTCAAGAGACCCAGTACTTC. Translating gives CASSQVAIQETQYF.

This chain links TRBV4-2 with TRBJ2-1, with TRBD2 matching over 12 bases. CDR3 length: 19 residues. Germline CDR1 LGHNA, CDR2 YNFKEQ. V gave up 0 bases and J gave up 4 bases; unmatched junction bases: 10. CDR3 sequence reads: CASSQDATSGGYYYNEQFF. DNA for the CDR3: TGTGCCAGCAGCCAAGATGCCACTAGCGGGGGGTACTATTACAATGAGCAGTTCTTC.

This clonotype was seen ten or more times. This chain uses TRBV10-2 with TRBJ1-6; D gene unclear. Germline values: CDR1 WSHSY, CDR2 SAAADI. The CDR3 runs to 12 residues. Trimming cost V 4 bases and J 7 bases, with 5 bases left between them. This CDR3 is CASSAGNSPLHF. For the CDR3, the DNA is TGCGCCAGCAGTGCGGGCAATTCACCCCTCCACTTT.

The chain has TRBV30 and TRBJ1-5, with D uncertain. The ends were cut back, 2 bases at V and 3 bases at J, with 8 bases in the middle. The germline gives CDR1 GTSNPN, CDR2 SVGIG (reference sequence). CDR3 size: 13 residues. CDR3 nucleotide sequence: TGTGCCTGGAGTTCACAGTACAATCAGCCCCAGCATTTT. Its translation is CAWSSQYNQPQHF.

This clonotype was counted only a few times. V gene TRBV7-9 combines with J gene TRBJ2-1, with 7 bases fitting TRBD2. V lost 9 bases to trimming and J lost 2 bases; unmatched junction nucleotides: 4. CDR3 length: 13 residues. CDR1 and CDR2 from the germline V gene are SEHNR and FQNEAQ (reference sequence). The CDR3 region has the DNA TGTGCCAGTAGGGCGGGGGCCTACAATGAGCAGTTCTTC. This sequence encodes CASRAGAYNEQFF.